This TCR beta chain came from a study of long-term antiretroviral therapy in people with HIV. Version v3.0 of the immunoSEQ assay ran at survey level. Sequencing used immunoSEQ multiplex PCR; TCRdb keeps in-frame clones, though not all of them. Of tens of thousands of clones listed, approximately 90% are singletons. Without exception, participants with HIV were treated in the United States. Findings and limits, study-wide: Post-ART samples showed increased diversity that remained below transplant donor control levels. Compared with controls, HIV repertoires showed narrower CDR3 length ranges.

CDR3 length: 15 residues. Looked up from germline, CDR1 is MNHEY and CDR2 is SMNVEV (reference sequence). The ends were cut back, 4 bases at V and 3 bases at J, with 15 bases in the middle. This clone has just one count. Its antigen is currently unknown. Sequencing was performed on unsorted PBMCs, taken 1.1 years after starting antiretroviral therapy. This sequence was found in a man in his late teens or twenties with HIV. J is TRBJ1-2 and V is TRBV27, with a weak D call TRBD1 (5 bases). In DNA form, the CDR3 reads TGTGCCAGCAGTTCACGGAGGGGTCCCGACTATGGCTACACCTTC. Amino acids: CASSSRRGPDYGYTF.